This T cell receptor beta chain was sequenced during a study of T-cell reconstitution after alpha-beta-depleted transplantation in children. A library of TCRbeta sequences, prepared with unique molecular identifiers, was generated. Using its own MiXCR run on the PCR reads, TCRdb lists one record per CDR3 protein. The data hold some 550,000 distinct CDR3 sequences, with around 17% observed a single time. V lost 3 bases to trimming and J lost 3 bases, with 13 bases between them. Germline CDR1 SGDLS, CDR2 YYNGEE. CDR3 length equals 16 residues. The chain has TRBV9 and TRBJ1-6; no clear D. The sequence derives from a human donor who donated a stem cell graft to a child with acute lymphoblastic leukemia. This specimen consisted of PBMCs from the stem cell graft donor, obtained from the stem cell graft. This CDR3 is CASSADGLFYNSPLHF. CDR3 nucleotide sequence: TGTGCCAGCAGCGCGGACGGCCTCTTCTATAATTCACCCCTCCACTTT.